The subject of this entry is one TCR beta chain. What this receptor recognizes is not known. No much larger clone exists at a distance of one base, and base qualities are not known. The sample is drawn from a study of T cell responses to AZD1222 COVID-19 vaccine (dated by TCRdb to the early 2020s). For the wider study: AZD1222 recipients whose second dose came at about 4 weeks and those whose second dose came at about 12 weeks were combined into one group, since spike-specific TCR depth and breadth did not differ between the two schedules. Trial participants were enrolled by age into 18-55, 56-69 and 70-plus year subgroups, with 148, 28 and 57 TCR-sequenced participants respectively. A total of more than 230 trial participants underwent TCR sequencing, of whom nearly 210 had received two doses of AZD1222 and approximately 26 had received two doses of the MenACWY control vaccine.

The investigation overall reported the following: Conclusions about previously exposed vaccinees were limited because only six AZD1222 recipients were SARS-CoV-2 seropositive at baseline. Nearly half of unique spike-specific TCRs reportedly recognized epitopes outside regions mutated in the B.1.351 and B.1.1.7 variants. Most participants were white British and females outnumbered males, and the authors suggested that clonal diversity may have been underestimated. The 56-69-year group was small, and its depth increase did not reach significance, likely because of low power. Because no day 14 peak-response samples were available, repertoires were characterized only after the peak T cell response. The vaccine-associated CD4 TCRs covered the entire spike protein, and the dominant responses fell in regions 160-218 and 743-854. After two AZD1222 doses, both the breadth and the depth of spike-specific TCRs were significantly higher than at day 0 and than in MenACWY recipients.

Including cysteine and phenylalanine, the CDR3 has 12 amino acids. Only the CDR3 portion is preserved as DNA: 36 bases, with reading frame beginning at the first base. V is shortened by 3 bases, J by 5 bases, and the region joining them spans 7 bases. The germline V gene encodes CDR1 MDHEN and CDR2 SYDVKM. The CDR3 regions of human TCRbeta chains were analyzed by immunosequencing. As for how the authors treated the data: TCRs in the repertoires were compared against a reference library of SARS-CoV-2-specific TCRs that had been generated with the MIRA antigen-specificity platform. Breadth meant the fraction of unique TCRs that were SARS-CoV-2-associated, whereas depth meant the fraction of total T cells that were SARS-CoV-2-associated. Using the MIRA data, every spike-specific TCR was mapped to the spike region that the TCR reacted to and assigned to either a CD4 or a CD8 class. Log10-transformed breadth and depth values were compared by one-way ANOVA with Sidak's multiple comparisons tests. As stored in TCRdb, this immuneACCESS dataset retains in-frame rearrangements with V and J assigned. A fraction of the clones does not appear; measured against another copy, unresolved V genes explain less than half of the discrepancy, and the remainder lacks a known reason. V and J calls and clone size are as listed in that table; D and trimming were resolved from the DNA. The sample includes more than 140,000 clones, with under 95% observed a single time. The ten largest clones represent around 5.4% of the sample.

Read against the paper, the sample's time point label means: baseline before first vaccination. Samples from vaccinated people were obtained from the UK trials COV001 and COV002, which included a single-blind randomized controlled phase 2/3 trial of AZD1222 (ChAdOx1 nCoV-19) in healthy adults. For TCRbeta chain sequencing, PBMC samples from trial participants were taken at day 0 and at day 28 after the second dose. The sequencing used peripheral blood, collected on day 0 of AZD1222 vaccination. The TCR comes from an adult in good health. The rearrangement joined TRBV28 to TRBJ1-2, with the D gene call left open. The DNA reads TGTGCCAGCAGTTTCTCAGTGTATGGCTACACCTTC. This codes for CASSFSVYGYTF.